This T cell receptor beta chain is from a study of cytotoxic CD8 clonotypes in ibrutinib-treated CLL. Whole-study results and caveats: With treatment, public clonotypes, which were uncommon, either contracted or remained stable.

Libraries were prepared by immunoSEQ multiplex PCR; TCRdb keeps only in-frame clonotypes and omits some of them. The table has about 29,000 clones, about 70% seen once. As for this clone: What it binds is not known.

With 5 bases clipped from V and 1 base from J, the junction kept 8 bases outside the gene matches. From germline, CDR1 is MNHEY and CDR2 SMNVEV (reference sequence). The CDR3 is made up of 18 amino acids. The specimen was PBMCs, collected after 36 months of ibrutinib treatment. The chain couples TRBV27 to TRBJ2-6, with 10 bases fitting TRBD1. The source is a human donor with chronic lymphocytic leukemia. CDR3: CASSDKGQGSSGANVLTF. In DNA form, the CDR3 reads TGTGCCAGCAGTGATAAGGGACAGGGGTCTTCTGGGGCCAACGTCCTGACTTTC.